This T cell receptor beta chain was found in a study of cytomegalovirus exposure and HLA in healthy donors. Study conclusions and caveats: In vitro work confirmed that three CMV-associated chains recognize CMV antigens. Some segments of the V type, notably TRBV6-2 and TRBV6-3, were excluded as indistinguishable.

13 Jbeta primers and 60 Vbeta primers were used for the PCR. This table comes from immunoSEQ multiplex PCR, and its TCRdb copy is limited to in-frame clones, with some not included. This table has about 140,000 clones, 72% appearing once. The CDR3 consists of 13 residues. Germline values: CDR1 SGHTS, CDR2 YDEGEE. On this clone: The target antigen is unknown. The junction and the germline gene differ at one end; a read error may be behind it. Other nucleotide sequences from this sample produce the same CDR3.

The TCR comes from a man aged 45-60 years in good health and CMV-seropositive. Source material: PBMCs. V gene TRBV5-8 combines with J gene TRBJ1-1; D ambiguous. In DNA, the CDR3 is TGTGCCAGCAGCTTGATGCGGTACACCGAAGCTTTCTTT. Protein: CASSLMRYTEAFF. The whole variable domain, filled in from reference TRBV5-8 and TRBJ1-1, reads EAGVTQSPTHLIKTRGQQATLRCSPISGHTSVYWYQQALGLGLQFLLWYDEGEERNRGNFPPRFSGRQFPNYSSELNVNALELEDSALYLCASSLMRYTEAFFGQGTRLTVV.